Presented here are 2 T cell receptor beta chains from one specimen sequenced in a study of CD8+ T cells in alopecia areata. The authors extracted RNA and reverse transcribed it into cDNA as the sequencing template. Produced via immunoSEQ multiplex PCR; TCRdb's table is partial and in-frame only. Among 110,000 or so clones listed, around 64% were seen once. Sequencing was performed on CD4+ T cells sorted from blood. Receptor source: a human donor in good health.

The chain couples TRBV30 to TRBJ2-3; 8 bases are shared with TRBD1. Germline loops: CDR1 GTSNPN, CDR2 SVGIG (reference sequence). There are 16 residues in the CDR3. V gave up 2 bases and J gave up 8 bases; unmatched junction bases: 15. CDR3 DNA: TGTGCCTGGAGTCCCAATAGACAGGGGATGTGGGGTACGCAGTATTTT. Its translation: CAWSPNRQGMWGTQYF.

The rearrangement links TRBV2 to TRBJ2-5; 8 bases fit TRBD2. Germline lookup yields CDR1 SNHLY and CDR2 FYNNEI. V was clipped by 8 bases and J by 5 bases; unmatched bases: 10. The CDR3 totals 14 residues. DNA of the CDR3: TGTGCCAGCGGCGGGGGGCCCGATGGGGAGACCCAGTACTTC. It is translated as CASGGGPDGETQYF.